Below are 24 T cell receptor beta chains sequenced from a single sample in a study of T cells after yellow fever vaccination. MiXCR, run by TCRdb on the 5' RACE reads, gives a single entry per CDR3 protein. This table holds approximately 250,000 distinct CDR3 sequences, roughly 5.6% found once. The specimen was CD4+ T cells sorted from PBMCs, collected on the day of the yellow fever booster vaccination. These receptors were collected from a young man who received the YFV17D yellow fever vaccine.

This clonotype appeared a few times. The chain joins TRBV12-3 or TRBV12-4 to TRBJ1-5; 9 nucleotides match TRBD1. The CDR3 totals 13 residues. The CDR3 bases are TGTTGTTCGGGGGACAGGGGCAATCAGCCCCAGCATTTT. Encoded protein: CCSGDRGNQPQHF.

The CDR3 bases are TGTGCCAGTAAGACAGGGGATTCACCCCTCCACTTT. This gives the protein CASKTGDSPLHF. The V and J genes are TRBV19 and TRBJ1-6; 8 positions match TRBD1. There are 12 residues in the CDR3. CDR1 is LNHDA, CDR2 SQIVND, per germline (reference sequence). The V gene end was trimmed by 7 bases and the J gene end by 8 bases; junction bases not matched to a gene: 1.

This chain links TRBV5-1 with TRBJ2-7; 10 nucleotides agree with TRBD1. This CDR3 is 14 amino acids long. Trimming took 2 bases from V and 5 from J; bases not matched to a gene: 4. Germline CDR1 and CDR2: SGHRS and YFSETQ. The CDR3 protein is CASSLKDRGDEQYF. DNA of the CDR3: TGCGCCAGCAGCTTAAAGGACAGGGGGGACGAGCAGTACTTC.

This clonotype came up many times. The chain is built from TRBV5-1 and TRBJ2-7, with 10 bases lining up with TRBD1. Trimming removed 2 bases from V and 2 bases from J; junction bases left unmatched: 10. CDR3 length: 17 amino acids. Germline V gives CDR1 SGHRS, CDR2 YFSETQ. The CDR3 nucleotides read TGCGCCAGCAGCTTAACCCCTAGGACAGGGGGGACCTACGAGCAGTACTTC. The encoded protein is CASSLTPRTGGTYEQYF.

The chain uses TRBV9 and TRBJ2-1; 13 nucleotides agree with TRBD2. From germline, CDR1 is SGDLS and CDR2 YYNGEE. The ends lost 3 bases at V and 8 bases at J; junction bases unmatched: 5. CDR3 size: 15 residues. CDR3 protein: CASSAGTSGDYEQFF. The CDR3 coding sequence is TGTGCCAGCAGCGCCGGGACTAGCGGGGACTATGAGCAGTTCTTC.

This chain joins TRBV6-5 and TRBJ2-7, with 9 nucleotides matching TRBD1. The CDR3 spans 14 residues. V gave up 2 bases and J gave up 5 bases; unmatched junction bases: 4. The germline CDR1 and CDR2 sequences are MNHEY and SVGAGI. CDR3 protein: CASSYPGQGDEQYF. The CDR3 DNA reads as TGTGCCAGCAGTTACCCGGGACAGGGCGACGAGCAGTACTTC.

The chain uses TRBV18 and TRBJ1-3, with 9 bases aligning to TRBD1. The CDR3 loop spans 15 amino acids. In germline, CDR1 is KGHSH, CDR2 LQKENI. V was pared by 4 bases and J by 3 bases, with 4 bases of the junction left unmatched. For the CDR3, the DNA is TGTGCCAGCTCACTTCGGACAGGGGTTGGAAACACCATATATTTT. Protein sequence: CASSLRTGVGNTIYF.

In this sample, this clonotype turned up many times. CDR3 nucleotides: TGTGCCAGCAGTTTTCAGAACTATGGCTACACCTTC. Translation gives CASSFQNYGYTF. The genes are TRBV12-3 or TRBV12-4 and TRBJ1-2, with no clear D. The CDR3 extends over 12 amino acids. Trimming pared 3 bases from V and 2 bases from J, leaving 4 bases between.

This clonotype was picked up many times. The CDR3, as DNA: TGTGCCAGCTCACGGGACAGGGGGCAAGAGACCCAGTACTTC. Translating it yields CASSRDRGQETQYF. J is TRBJ2-5 and V is TRBV7-2; 11 bases agree with TRBD1. The V and J ends lost 8 bases and 2 bases, in that order; junction bases with no gene match: 4. The CDR3 spans 14 residues. The germline V gene has CDR1 SGHTA and CDR2 FQGNSA.

This clonotype was seen a handful of times. The V and J genes are TRBV12-3 or TRBV12-4 and TRBJ1-1; no definite D call. This CDR3 has 16 residues. Trimming left V 3 bases short and J 0 bases short, with 14 bases between. CDR3 sequence (DNA): TGTGCCAGCAGTTTGCCCCGGACGGGGATGAACACTGAAGCTTTCTTT. Its translation: CASSLPRTGMNTEAFF.

In its sample, this clonotype was seen a few times. This chain joins TRBV14 and TRBJ2-7, with D possibly being TRBD2 (6 bases). Trimming shortened V by 0 bases and J by 9 bases, and 9 bases separated the two germline ends. This CDR3 is 12 amino acids long. The germline gives CDR1 SGHDN, CDR2 FVKESK. The CDR3 loop is CASSQDRGGQYF. The CDR3 coding sequence is TGTGCCAGCAGCCAAGATCGGGGAGGGCAGTACTTC.

Many counts were recorded for this clonotype. The CDR3 DNA is TGTGCCAGCAGTTCCAGACCGACAACGGGGACTGAAGCTTTCTTT. It codes for CASSSRPTTGTEAFF. J is TRBJ1-1 and V is TRBV12-3 or TRBV12-4; no definite D call. The CDR3 consists of 15 residues. The V end was cut by 4 bases, the J end by 5 bases, with 17 bases between.

Many counts were recorded for this clonotype. This chain links TRBV29-1 with TRBJ2-3; 13 nucleotides match TRBD2. There are 17 residues in the CDR3. Germline values: CDR1 SQVTM, CDR2 ANQGSEA. Trimming took 6 bases from V and 0 from J; bases not matched to a gene: 9. The DNA for the CDR3 is TGCAGCGTGGGGGGACTAGCGGGGTTCTCTAGCACAGATACGCAGTATTTT. Amino acids: CSVGGLAGFSSTDTQYF.

Sample share makes this clonotype medium-sized. The chain is built from TRBV20-1 and TRBJ2-2; TRBD1 agrees at 8 bases. The CDR3 totals 16 residues. The germline V gene encodes CDR1 DFQATT and CDR2 SNEGSKA (reference sequence). V was clipped by 3 bases and J by 4 bases; unmatched bases: 10. DNA for the CDR3: TGCAGTGCTAGGATACCGGGACAGGAATCCACCGGGGAGCTGTTTTTT. As protein: CSARIPGQESTGELFF.

J is TRBJ2-5 and V is TRBV18; perhaps TRBD1 as D (6 bases). Germline CDR1 and CDR2: KGHSH and LQKENI. The CDR3 loop spans 14 amino acids. V was pared by 1 base and J by 5 bases, with 11 bases between. This chain's CDR3 is CASSPQTGEETQYF. The CDR3 DNA reads TGTGCCAGCTCACCACAGACAGGCGAGGAGACCCAGTACTTC.

The chain recombines TRBV2 with TRBJ2-3; D is perhaps TRBD1 (6 bases). The V end lost 2 bases, the J end lost 3 bases, and 9 bases lay between the germline ends. Germline values: CDR1 SNHLY, CDR2 FYNNEI. This CDR3 spans 14 amino acids. The CDR3 bases are TGTGCCAGCAGTGAATCAGGGGCGACAGATACGCAGTATTTT. Its translation is CASSESGATDTQYF.

The CDR3 loop is CASSAQENTEAFF. The DNA of the CDR3 is TGTGCCAGCAGCGCCCAGGAGAACACTGAAGCTTTCTTT. The rearrangement joins TRBV7-6 to TRBJ1-1; no clear D gene. V lost 5 bases to trimming and J lost 1 base, with 8 bases between them. The germline CDR1 and CDR2 sequences are SGHVS and FNYEAQ. This CDR3 is built from 13 residues.

This clonotype was observed many times. The chain links TRBV24-1 to TRBJ1-2, with unresolved D. Germline assignment: CDR1 KGHDR and CDR2 SFDVKD. V lost 1 base, J lost 2 bases, and 7 bases lay in between. The CDR3 sequence is 14 residues long. CDR3 bases: TGTGCCACCAGTGATTTTACAGTAAACTATGGCTACACCTTC. Amino acids: CATSDFTVNYGYTF.

The chain couples TRBV5-4 to TRBJ2-1, with 10 bases aligning to TRBD2. The length of the CDR3 is 15 residues. Germline V gene lookup returns CDR1 SGHNT and CDR2 YYREEE (reference sequence). V lost 0 bases to trimming and J lost 8 bases; unmatched junction nucleotides: 5. The CDR3 region is CASSLVSSGGYEQFF. CDR3 coding DNA: TGTGCCAGCAGCTTGGTGTCTAGCGGGGGTTATGAGCAGTTCTTC.

In its sample, this clonotype was seen a few times. This chain joins TRBV11-2 and TRBJ2-3, with D perhaps matching TRBD2 (7 bases). V was clipped by 3 bases and J by 1 base, with 11 bases between them. This CDR3 spans 15 amino acids. Germline assignment: CDR1 SGHAT and CDR2 FQNNGV. The CDR3 DNA reads TGTGCCAGCAGCTTCGGGCGGGGGCGCACAGATACGCAGTATTTT. It specifies CASSFGRGRTDTQYF. Using reference TRBV11-2 and TRBJ2-3 for the parts outside the CDR3, the full variable domain is EAGVAQSPRYKIIEKRQSVAFWCNPISGHATLYWYQQILGQGPKLLIQFQNNGVVDDSQLPKDRFSAERLKGVDSTLKIQPAKLEDSAVYLCASSFGRGRTDTQYFGPGTRLTVL.

In its sample, this clonotype was seen many times. V is TRBV2 and J is TRBJ1-3; maybe TRBD1 (6 bases). V gave up 7 bases and J gave up 3 bases, with 10 bases separating them. Per germline, CDR1 SNHLY and CDR2 FYNNEI. The CDR3 sequence is 13 residues long. The CDR3 DNA reads as TGTGCCAGCAAGGGGGTTTATGGAAACACCATATATTTT. Protein sequence: CASKGVYGNTIYF.

This clonotype occurred many times. The chain recombines TRBV7-2 with TRBJ2-6; D uncertain. The CDR3 is made up of 16 amino acids. Trimming took off 5 bases at V and 0 bases at J, with 11 bases between the two ends. Germline CDR1 reads SGHTA; CDR2 reads FQGNSA. The CDR3 nucleotides read TGTGCCAGCAGCCCCGACATTACCTCTGGGGCCAACGTCCTGACTTTC. The encoded protein is CASSPDITSGANVLTF.

V and J are TRBV5-6 and TRBJ2-2, with 9 nucleotides matching TRBD1. V lost 3 bases and J lost 6; bases outside the gene matches: 6. Per the germline V gene, CDR1 is SGHDT and CDR2 is YYEEEE. The CDR3 has 15 residues. The CDR3 reads CASSSGTGFSGELFF. CDR3 bases: TGTGCCAGCAGCTCCGGGACAGGGTTCTCCGGGGAGCTGTTTTTT.

This clonotype was observed at least ten times. The rearrangement uses TRBV30 and TRBJ2-7; no clear D. The CDR3 is made up of 11 amino acids. Trimming left V 1 base short and J 0 bases short, with 1 base between. Germline CDR1 GTSNPN, CDR2 SVGIG (reference sequence). DNA of the CDR3: TGTGCCTGGAGTGACTCCTACGAGCAGTACTTC. Translation: CAWSDSYEQYF.